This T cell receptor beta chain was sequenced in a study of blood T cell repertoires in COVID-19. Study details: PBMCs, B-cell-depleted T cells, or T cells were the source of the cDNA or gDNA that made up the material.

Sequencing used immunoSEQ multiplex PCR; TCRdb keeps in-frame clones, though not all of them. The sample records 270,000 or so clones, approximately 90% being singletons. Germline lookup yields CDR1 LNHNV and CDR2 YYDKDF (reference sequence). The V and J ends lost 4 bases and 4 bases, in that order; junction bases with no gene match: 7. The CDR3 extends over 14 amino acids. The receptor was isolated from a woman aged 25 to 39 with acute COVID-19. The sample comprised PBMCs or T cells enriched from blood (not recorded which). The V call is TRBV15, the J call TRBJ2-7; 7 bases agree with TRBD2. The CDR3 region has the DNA TGTGCCACCAGCACGAGACGGGGGGTTTACGAGCAGTACTTC. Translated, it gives CATSTRRGVYEQYF. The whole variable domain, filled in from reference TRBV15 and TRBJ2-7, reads DAMVIQNPRYQVTQFGKPVTLSCSQTLNHNVMYWYQQKSSQAPKLLFHYYDKDFNNEADTPDNFQSRRPNTSFCFLDIRSPGLGDTAMYLCATSTRRGVYEQYFGPGTRLTVT.